This is a list of T cell receptor beta chains from one sample in a study of blood T cell repertoires in COVID-19. Data came from immunoSEQ multiplex PCR; TCRdb stores just in-frame clones and leaves some out. The sample has about 160,000 clones, approximately 85% seen once; the top ten hold 8% to 8.5%. Sequencing was performed on peripheral blood. These receptors came from a woman aged 60-75 years with COVID-19, enrolled during active disease. Both conserved end residues are part of each CDR3. A D gene is named only where the DNA matches it firmly. Rows may omit the clone size; those that give it use once, few, many or a size class.

v_call	d_call	j_call	clone_size	cdr3_nt	cdr3_aa
TRBV19	.	TRBJ2-5	.	TGTGCCAGTAGTGAGGGCGCCGAGACCCAGTACTTC	CASSEGAETQYF
TRBV4-2	TRBD2	TRBJ2-3	.	TGTGCCAGCAGCCTCGAACTAGCGGGAGGGGCAGATACGCAGTATTTT	CASSLELAGGADTQYF
TRBV2	.	TRBJ2-3	once	TGTGCCAGGGGGGAGGCTAGCGAGACAGATACGCAGTATTTT	CARGEASETDTQYF
TRBV20-1	.	TRBJ2-7	.	TGCAGTGCGGAACAGGGATACGAGCAGTACTTC	CSAEQGYEQYF
TRBV20-1	TRBD2	TRBJ2-5	.	TGCAGTGCTAGTGTTTATGGGGTAGGACTAGCGGGGGCTGGGGCTAGGGAGACCCAGTACTTC	CSASVYGVGLAGAGARETQYF
TRBV6-5	TRBD1	TRBJ1-1	.	TGTGCCAGCAGTTACCCGACAGGGATCCGCACTGAAGCTTTCTTT	CASSYPTGIRTEAFF
TRBV7-9	TRBD1	TRBJ2-6	.	TGTGCCAGCACCCCCGGGACAGGGCGTGGGGCCAACGTCCTGACTTTC	CASTPGTGRGANVLTF
TRBV19	TRBD1	TRBJ2-3	.	TGTGCCAGTACCTCCGGGACAGGGTCAGATACGCAGTATTTT	CASTSGTGSDTQYF
TRBV4-1	TRBD2	TRBJ2-5	.	TGCGCCAGCAGCCAAGTCCTAGCGGGGTTCCAAGAGACCCAGTACTTC	CASSQVLAGFQETQYF
TRBV11-2	TRBD1	TRBJ2-5	.	TGTGCCAGCAGCCTGACAGGGGCATTGGAGACCCAGTACTTC	CASSLTGALETQYF
TRBV6-6	TRBD1	TRBJ2-2	.	TGTGCCGCGAACAGGGGGCGGTTCACCGGGGAGCTGTTTTTT	CAANRGRFTGELFF
TRBV6-5	TRBD1	TRBJ2-2	.	TGTGCCAGCAGAATCCGACAGGGGGCCGGGGAGCTGTTTTTT	CASRIRQGAGELFF
TRBV21-1	.	TRBJ2-1	.	TGTGCCAGCAGCAAAAATGGTAATACCCGGGACAGCTTTACACTCCACAATGAGCAGTTCTTC	CASSKNGNTRDSFTLHNEQFF
TRBV15	.	TRBJ2-2	.	TGTGCCACCAGTAGTCCAGTCCGACTGAACACCGGGGAGCTGTTTTTT	CATSSPVRLNTGELFF
TRBV19	TRBD1	TRBJ2-5	.	TGTGCCAGTAGTCCTGGGACAGGGACAAACCTGGAGACCCAGTACTTC	CASSPGTGTNLETQYF
TRBV7-9	TRBD1	TRBJ2-1	.	TGTGCCAGCAGCTTTGCGGGACAGGGGGCGCCTGGGCAGTTCTTC	CASSFAGQGAPGQFF
TRBV5-1	.	TRBJ2-5	.	TGCGCCAGCAGCCCCGGGACTTTACAAGAGACCCAGTACTTC	CASSPGTLQETQYF
TRBV7-2	.	TRBJ2-7	once	TGTGCCAGCAGCTTAGTGGGGACAACCTCCTACGAGCAGTACTTC	CASSLVGTTSYEQYF
TRBV28	TRBD1	TRBJ1-2	.	TGTGCCAGCAAAAGCACAGGGGGCTTGGGGCCTATCTATGGCTACACCTTC	CASKSTGGLGPIYGYTF
TRBV28	TRBD2	TRBJ2-3	.	TGTGCCAGCAGTGGGGCCGGGACTAGCGGGAGGAGTTCAGATACGCAGTATTTT	CASSGAGTSGRSSDTQYF
TRBV30	TRBD2	TRBJ2-1	.	TGTGCCTGGAGTTCACTAGCGGGATCCTACAATGAGCAGTTCTTC	CAWSSLAGSYNEQFF
TRBV2	.	TRBJ2-7	.	TGTGCCAGCAGAGCCGGGACACACAGGGACGAGCAGTACTTC	CASRAGTHRDEQYF
TRBV2	.	TRBJ1-2	.	TGTGCCAGCAGTAGGACGGACATAGGCGGTACTTATGGCTACACCTTC	CASSRTDIGGTYGYTF
TRBV4-1	.	TRBJ1-4	.	TGCGCCAGCAGCTGGGGCCTACCTAATGAAAAACTGTTTTTT	CASSWGLPNEKLFF
TRBV6-6	TRBD1	TRBJ2-7	once	TGTGCCAGCAGTTACGCAGGGGGCGGTGGGTACGAGCAGTACTTC	CASSYAGGGGYEQYF
TRBV19	TRBD1	TRBJ1-1	.	TGTGCCAGTAGTATCAGGGGGCAGGGGAACACTGAAGCTTTCTTT	CASSIRGQGNTEAFF
TRBV5-4	TRBD1	TRBJ2-2	.	TGTGCCAGCAGCTCTAACAGGGGCAGGGGGGAGCTGTTTTTT	CASSSNRGRGELFF
TRBV6-4	TRBD2	TRBJ2-7	.	TGTGCCAGCAGTGAGGCGGGGGGGAGAAGAGGCTCCTACGAGCAGTACTTC	CASSEAGGRRGSYEQYF
TRBV7-7	TRBD1	TRBJ2-5	.	TGTGCTAGCAGCTTAGCCACCGGGACAGGGCAAGAGACCCAGTACTTC	CASSLATGTGQETQYF
TRBV10-3	TRBD1	TRBJ1-5	.	TGTGCCATCAGTGAGTCGAGACAGGGTAATGGTCAGCCCCAGCATTTT	CAISESRQGNGQPQHF
TRBV7-7	.	TRBJ2-2	once	TGTGCTAGCAGCCCCAATGTGAACACCGGGGAGCTGTTTTTT	CASSPNVNTGELFF
TRBV21-1	.	TRBJ2-7	.	TGTGCCAGCAGCAACACTAGCGGGAGGGGCTCCTACGAGCAGTACTTC	CASSNTSGRGSYEQYF
TRBV27	TRBD1	TRBJ1-4	.	TGTGCCAGCAGTTTGACAGGGGGGAGGGATGAAAAACTGTTTTTT	CASSLTGGRDEKLFF
TRBV6-5	TRBD1	TRBJ1-2	.	TGTGCCAGCAGTCAACCGTGGACAGGCTATGGCTACACCTTC	CASSQPWTGYGYTF
TRBV18	.	TRBJ2-5	once	TGTGCCAGCTCACCACCGGTCAACAGCGGCCAAGAGACCCAGTACTTC	CASSPPVNSGQETQYF
TRBV27	TRBD2	TRBJ2-7	.	TGTGCCAGCAGTTTAGCGGGAGGGCCCTACGAGCAGTACTTC	CASSLAGGPYEQYF
TRBV7-3	TRBD2	TRBJ2-2	.	TGTGCCAGCAGCTTAATGGCTAGCGGAGTCACCGGGGAGCTGTTTTTT	CASSLMASGVTGELFF
TRBV27	.	TRBJ2-2	.	TGTGCCAGCAGTCCATCTCGGGGTATCGCGAACACCGGGGAGCTGTTTTTT	CASSPSRGIANTGELFF
TRBV15	.	TRBJ2-5	.	TGTGCCACCAGCAGAGATTCAGTATCCAGCGCGCTAGCCCAGTACTTC	CATSRDSVSSALAQYF
TRBV29-1	.	TRBJ2-3	once	TGCAGCGTTGAAGTTTTTAGCGGCACAGATACGCAGTATTTT	CSVEVFSGTDTQYF
TRBV19	TRBD2	TRBJ2-1	.	TGTGCCAGTAGTATTTTTGAACTAGCGGGAAACGAGCAGTTCTTC	CASSIFELAGNEQFF
TRBV11-2	TRBD1	TRBJ1-2	.	TGTGCCAGCAGCTTATCGACAGGGACGAGATCCTATGGCTACACCTTC	CASSLSTGTRSYGYTF
TRBV5-4	TRBD1	TRBJ1-6	.	TGTGCCAGCAGCTCACCTCGAACAGGGGTACACAATTCACCCCTCCACTTT	CASSSPRTGVHNSPLHF
TRBV7-2	.	TRBJ2-1	.	TGTGCCAGCAGCTTCGGAGTATACAATGAGCAGTTCTTC	CASSFGVYNEQFF
TRBV6-5	.	TRBJ2-7	.	TGTGCCAGCAGCTCATGGGGACACGGGGTCTACGAGCAGTACTTC	CASSSWGHGVYEQYF
TRBV19	.	TRBJ1-5	.	TGTGCCAGTAGCTCAACCAGGTACCGGGAAACAGGGTTCGGGCCCCAGCATTTT	CASSSTRYRETGFGPQHF
TRBV7-2	TRBD2	TRBJ2-3	.	TGTGCCAGCAGCTTAGTTGGGGGACTAGTCCCCACGACAGATACGCAGTATTTT	CASSLVGGLVPTTDTQYF
TRBV6-1	TRBD2	TRBJ2-2	.	TGTGCCAGCAGTGAAATGCGGCTAGCGGGCGGGGAGCTGTTTTTT	CASSEMRLAGGELFF
TRBV7-8	.	TRBJ2-2	.	TGTGCCAGCATGAGTCAGAACACCGGGGAGCTGTTTTTT	CASMSQNTGELFF
TRBV5-1	TRBD1	TRBJ1-1	.	TGCGCCAGCAGCTTAATAGACAGGGGGCCGGGCACTGAAGCTTTCTTT	CASSLIDRGPGTEAFF
TRBV9	TRBD2	TRBJ2-2	.	TGTGCCAGCAACGGACTAGCGGGAGGTCCCGGGGAGCTGTTTTTT	CASNGLAGGPGELFF
TRBV6-6	.	TRBJ1-6	.	TGTGCCAGCAGTTACACGAGGGAGGGGGATCGGTCACCCCTCCACTTT	CASSYTREGDRSPLHF
TRBV10-2	.	TRBJ1-1	.	TGCGCCAGCAGTGAGATTGTGGGCTTAGTGGACACTGAAGCTTTCTTT	CASSEIVGLVDTEAFF
TRBV7-2	TRBD1	TRBJ1-6	.	TGTGCCAGCACACTCGGGAGGACAGGGTATAATTCACCCCTCCACTTT	CASTLGRTGYNSPLHF